The TCR beta chain under discussion was sequenced for a study of cytomegalovirus exposure and HLA in healthy donors. The overall study: Most donors, 81% of more than 300 genotyped, fell in the Caucasian-associated ancestry cluster.

The CDR3 spans 13 residues. CDR1 is LNHNV and CDR2 is YYDKDF in the germline V gene (reference sequence). V was pared by 3 bases and J by 1 base, with 7 bases between. The PCR contained 60 Vbeta and 13 Jbeta primers. Profiled with immunoSEQ multiplex PCR; TCRdb holds only in-frame clones, not every one. The repertoire holds approximately 140,000 clones, roughly four fifths seen once, with about 3.2% in the top ten. The sample holds a few counts of this clone. The antigen remains unidentified. Study-level findings and limits: Associated with HLA alleles at 0.05 false discovery rate in a later analysis were 17,000 or so TCR beta sequences. Reportedly, HLA-A and HLA-B alleles of most subjects were accurately predicted from TCR beta.

The sequence came from a man aged 18-30 years in good health and CMV-seropositive. Sequenced material: PBMCs. The gene calls are TRBV15 and TRBJ2-7; TRBD1 is a possible D gene (6 bases). The CDR3 region is CATSRDRSYEQYF. The DNA for the CDR3 is TGTGCCACCAGCAGGGACAGATCCTACGAGCAGTACTTC.